This T cell receptor (beta chain) was captured in a study of T-cell reconstitution after alpha-beta-depleted transplantation in children (dated by TCRdb to 2016 to 2018). The study in broad terms: Using TCR repertoire profiling, the study quantitatively followed how T-cell immune reconstitution unfolded in children after TCRalphabeta/CD19-depleted allogeneic hematopoietic cell transplantation.

According to the germline V gene, CDR1 reads MNHNS and CDR2 reads SASEGT. Between the V and J ends, shortened by 6 bases and 4 bases respectively, the junction contains 15 bases. The CDR3, from cysteine to phenylalanine, totals 14 residues. The DNA shown is the 42-base CDR3, in frame from base 1. To prepare the library, PCR was applied. TCRdb shows the sequencer as Illumina HiSeq 2500. To normalize quantification of the TCRbeta repertoire, the TCR libraries were built with molecular barcoding that relied on unique molecular identifiers. Through fastp at Q25 and MiXCR, TCRdb rebuilt clones from the public reads, retaining in-frame beta chains. CDR3 protein sequences are deduplicated, and each keeps its most common genes and DNA. The sample has about 540,000 distinct CDR3 sequences on record, around 20% of them singletons. More than 2.5% of the sample goes to the ten largest clones. This clonotype has more than one count but fewer than ten. Its binding antigen is unknown. Base quality data are lacking; no much larger clone is found one base away.

The sample consisted of PBMCs from the stem cell graft donor, taken from the stem cell graft. This clonotype was sampled from a human donor who donated a stem cell graft to a child with acute lymphoblastic leukemia. Here the chain combines TRBV6-1 and TRBJ2-5; the D gene is possibly TRBD2, with 5 bases matching. For the CDR3, the sequence is CASRGLASIETQYF. The DNA sequence is given as TGTGCCAGCAGGGGGTTAGCGAGCATAGAGACCCAGTACTTC.